A single sample is the source of the 15 T cell receptor beta chains below, sequenced in a study of blood T cells in healthy people across ages. It was with a sample-barcoded 5' primer and a J-beta primer mix that a second PCR of about 6 to 12 cycles was run. TCRdb ran MiXCR on the 5' RACE reads and lists one entry per CDR3 protein. The data show about 640,000 distinct CDR3 sequences, about 54% seen once. The sequencing sample was made of blood. These receptor sequences come from a man aged 60 to 75 in good health.

The chain joins TRBV28 to TRBJ2-5, with a possible D match to TRBD1 (6 bases). Germline CDR1 reads MDHEN; CDR2 reads SYDVKM. V was trimmed by 6 bases and J by 11 bases, leaving 13 bases between them. The CDR3 sequence is 11 residues long. CDR3 residues: CASSFEGEQYF. The CDR3 DNA follows: TGTGCCAGCAGCTTCGAGGGGGAGCAGTACTTC.

The sample holds one count of this clonotype. The chain joins TRBV20-1 to TRBJ1-2, with 11 bases aligning to TRBD1. The CDR3 has 14 amino acids. V lost 2 bases, J lost 4 bases, and 3 bases stayed unmatched. Germline-derived CDR1 and CDR2 are DFQATT and SNEGSKA (reference sequence). The CDR3 region is CSARRTGGTYGYTF. The CDR3 nucleotides read TGCAGTGCTAGAAGGACAGGGGGCACCTATGGCTACACCTTC.

This clonotype was counted between two and nine times. V and J are TRBV12-3 or TRBV12-4 and TRBJ2-7, with 11 positions matching TRBD1. CDR3 length: 15 residues. Unmatched junction bases numbered 2, after V lost 1 base and J lost 3 bases. CDR3 nucleotide sequence: TGTGCCAGCAGTTTAGAGGGGACAGGGGGCTACGAGCAGTACTTC. Amino acids: CASSLEGTGGYEQYF.

This clonotype appeared a single time. The chain is built from TRBV29-1 and TRBJ2-6, with 8 positions matching TRBD1. CDR1 is SQVTM, CDR2 ANQGSEA, per germline. With V trimmed by 6 bases and J by 12 bases, 10 bases remained unmatched. The CDR3 extends over 13 amino acids. The CDR3 reads CSVAGTGAGVLTF. The CDR3 DNA follows: TGCAGCGTAGCCGGGACAGGTGCCGGCGTCCTGACTTTC.

This chain uses TRBV6-5 with TRBJ1-1; tentative D call: TRBD1 (5 bases). This CDR3 comprises 14 residues. V was shortened by 4 bases and J by 10 bases, with 19 bases between the two germline ends. CDR1 is MNHEY and CDR2 is SVGAGI in the germline V gene. CDR3 protein: CASSSGTLSRRAFF. CDR3 sequence (DNA): TGTGCCAGCAGTTCCGGGACTTTAAGTCGGCGAGCTTTCTTT.

The chain is built from TRBV27 and TRBJ2-6, with 8 bases lining up with TRBD1. CDR3 length: 18 amino acids. V lost 5 bases to trimming and J lost 4 bases; unmatched junction nucleotides: 13. Germline V lookup: CDR1 MNHEY, CDR2 SMNVEV (reference sequence). The CDR3: CASSPKSTGVRGANVLTF. CDR3 DNA sequence: TGTGCCAGCAGTCCAAAATCGACAGGGGTGAGAGGGGCCAACGTCCTGACTTTC.

This clonotype was recorded only once. The V gene is TRBV4-1, the J gene TRBJ1-2; D is possibly TRBD1 (6 bases). This CDR3 spans 16 amino acids. The V and J ends lost 1 base and 2 bases respectively, with 14 bases between them. Germline V gives CDR1 MGHRA, CDR2 YSYEKL. CDR3 protein: CASSQVGALSNYGYTF. The DNA for the CDR3 is TGCGCCAGCAGCCAAGTGGGGGCTCTATCCAACTATGGCTACACCTTC.

The chain combines TRBV11-3 with TRBJ2-7, with D tentatively TRBD1 or TRBD2 (5 bases each). The CDR3 runs 13 residues. Germline V gene sequence: CDR1 SGHNT, CDR2 YENEEA. Trimming stripped 5 bases from V and 6 bases from J, with 14 bases between. DNA for the CDR3: TGTGCCAGCAGCCCTAGAAGGGGAGCCGAGCAGTACTTC. Its translation is CASSPRRGAEQYF.

V gene TRBV9 combines with J gene TRBJ2-1; perhaps TRBD2 as D (6 bases). Germline assignment: CDR1 SGDLS and CDR2 YYNGEE. This CDR3 is 18 amino acids long. Trimming pared 3 bases from V and 7 bases from J, leaving 26 bases between. CDR3 protein: CASSAFGLPGLSENEQFF. The CDR3 nucleotides are TGTGCCAGCAGCGCCTTTGGATTGCCGGGACTTAGTGAGAATGAGCAGTTCTTC.

This rearrangement joins TRBV3-1 to TRBJ1-2; no firm D call. CDR3 length: 14 residues. The germline V gene encodes CDR1 LGHDT and CDR2 YNNKEL (reference sequence). The V gene lost 4 bases and the J gene lost 4 bases, with 13 bases spanning the gap. This CDR3 is CASSPDTTGYGYTF. In nucleotides, the CDR3 is TGTGCCAGCAGCCCCGACACGACCGGCTATGGCTACACCTTC.

V gene TRBV18 combines with J gene TRBJ2-7, with TRBD2 matching over 13 bases. The germline CDR1 and CDR2 sequences are KGHSH and LQKENI. The trim removed 3 bases at V and 5 bases at J, leaving 7 bases unmatched. This CDR3 has 16 residues. This chain's CDR3 is CASSPTSGGTHHEQYF. DNA for the CDR3: TGTGCCAGCTCACCGACTAGCGGGGGGACCCACCACGAGCAGTACTTC.

The chain couples TRBV20-1 to TRBJ2-1; 15 nucleotides match TRBD2. The germline CDR1 and CDR2 sequences are DFQATT and SNEGSKA (reference sequence). V lost 4 bases to trimming and J lost 8 bases; unmatched junction nucleotides: 9. This CDR3 region has 16 residues. The CDR3 region is CSATGLAGGPFYEQFF. For the CDR3, the DNA is TGCAGTGCTACCGGACTAGCGGGGGGGCCATTCTATGAGCAGTTCTTC.

This rearrangement joins TRBV10-3 to TRBJ2-6, with D hard to call. V was pared by 4 bases and J by 0 bases, with 7 bases between. CDR1 is ENHRY, CDR2 SYGVKD, per germline. This CDR3 spans 15 amino acids. The CDR3: CAISGSSSGANVLTF. In nucleotides, the CDR3 is TGTGCCATCAGTGGAAGTTCCTCTGGGGCCAACGTCCTGACTTTC.

V and J are TRBV7-8 and TRBJ2-5; D not certain. The CDR3 spans 15 residues. V was pared by 0 bases and J by 1 base, with 9 bases between. Germline CDR1 reads SGHVS; CDR2 reads FQNEAQ. The DNA for the CDR3 is TGTGCCAGCAGCTTAGCGGAGCTATCCCAAGAGACCCAGTACTTC. Protein product: CASSLAELSQETQYF.

This clonotype has a handful of counts. This chain uses TRBV6-2 or TRBV6-3 with TRBJ1-2; 8 bases map to TRBD1. The CDR3 totals 14 residues. In germline, CDR1 is MNHEY, CDR2 SVGEGT. Trimming took 0 bases from V and 4 from J; bases not matched to a gene: 1. Here the CDR3 reads CASSYSTGAYGYTF. The CDR3 nucleotides are TGTGCCAGCAGTTACTCGACAGGGGCCTATGGCTACACCTTC.